A selection of T cell receptor beta chains follows, all from one sample in a study of T cells in Graves' hyperthyroidism and ophthalmopathy. TCRdb redid the calling of the multiplex PCR reads with MiXCR, one entry per CDR3 protein. This sample yields 530,000 or so distinct CDR3 sequences, of which around 22% are seen a single time; over 9% belongs to the top ten. Sequencing was carried out using blood. The receptors were gathered from a woman in her twenties or thirties with Graves' ophthalmopathy. Each CDR3 is given with its conserved first and last residue. The D gene is left open where the match is weak. Some rows have no size entry. The others give once, few or many, or a class for an expanded clone.

D	length	V	size	J	DNA	CDR3
TRBD2	13	TRBV7-3	NA	TRBJ2-2	TGTGCCAGCAGCCGGGGAGGGTCCGGGGAGCTGTTTTTT	CASSRGGSGELFF
TRBD1	12	TRBV2	NA	TRBJ1-1	TGTGCCAGCACCCGACAGGGCCTTGAAGCTTTCTTT	CASTRQGLEAFF
NA	13	TRBV7-9	NA	TRBJ2-5	TGTGCCAGCAGCCGCCGGGTAGGAGAGACCCAGTACTTC	CASSRRVGETQYF
NA	13	TRBV6-5	few	TRBJ2-4	TGTGCCAGTGAGCCCGGAGCCAAAAACATTCAGTACTTC	CASEPGAKNIQYF
NA	14	TRBV19	NA	TRBJ2-2	TGTGCCAGTAGTAATCCGGGGTTAACCGGGGAGCTGTTTTTT	CASSNPGLTGELFF
NA	15	TRBV4-1	many	TRBJ1-2	TGCGCCAGCAGCCAAGTGGGCCGAGGGAACTATGGCTACACCTTC	CASSQVGRGNYGYTF
TRBD2	18	TRBV6-1	NA	TRBJ2-7	TGTGCCAGCAGTGAATTTGGGGGGACTAGCGGGGGAGCCTACGAGCAGTACTTC	CASSEFGGTSGGAYEQYF
TRBD1	15	TRBV20-1	few	TRBJ2-5	TGCAGTGCTTACTCCGGGACAGGGGATGGAGAGACCCAGTACTTC	CSAYSGTGDGETQYF
NA	15	TRBV20-1	many	TRBJ1-5	TGCAGTGCTAGAGATAGACGGGCATACAATCAGCCCCAGCATTTT	CSARDRRAYNQPQHF
NA	16	TRBV6-5	many	TRBJ1-2	TGTGCCAGCAGCTACAGCTACTCCTCGAGGGTCGATGGCTACACCTTC	CASSYSYSSRVDGYTF
NA	11	TRBV10-3	NA	TRBJ1-2	TGTGCCATCAGCGCGAACTATGGCTACACCTTC	CAISANYGYTF
NA	15	TRBV7-9	NA	TRBJ2-7	TGTGCCAGCAGCCCTCCCGGCAGGCCAAACTACGAGCAGTACTTC	CASSPPGRPNYEQYF
NA	15	TRBV6-1	many	TRBJ2-7	TGTGCCAGCAGTGAAGTTGGGGGCATCCGTTACGAGCAGTACTTC	CASSEVGGIRYEQYF
NA	14	TRBV6-1	few	TRBJ2-4	TGTGCCAGCAGACTAGCCACAAAAGGGGACATTCAGTACTTC	CASRLATKGDIQYF
NA	15	TRBV6-1	NA	TRBJ2-7	TGTGCCAGCAGCCCCCGGGCGGGGCCCCCCTACGAGCAGTACTTC	CASSPRAGPPYEQYF
NA	15	TRBV20-1	NA	TRBJ1-2	TGCAGTGCTAGAGGGGAGGAGTATACTAACTATGGCTACACCTTC	CSARGEEYTNYGYTF
TRBD1	14	TRBV29-1	few	TRBJ1-2	TGCAGCGTTGAGCGACAGGGTAAAGGCTATGGCTACACCTTC	CSVERQGKGYGYTF
NA	14	TRBV12-3/TRBV12-4	NA	TRBJ2-7	TGTGCCAGCCGTTCGGCGGGTGGTTCCTACGAGCAGTACTTC	CASRSAGGSYEQYF
NA	10	TRBV28	NA	TRBJ2-7	TGTGCCAGCAGTTTGACCGAGCAGTACTTC	CASSLTEQYF
TRBD1	20	TRBV25-1	few	TRBJ2-2	TGTGCCAGCGGGGCCGACCGGGACAGGGGGCGCATAGAAAGAACCGGGGAGCTGTTTTTT	CASGADRDRGRIERTGELFF
NA	15	TRBV11-2	NA	TRBJ2-7	TGTGCCAGCAGCCCGAACAGGGGAGGGACCTACGAGCAGTACTTC	CASSPNRGGTYEQYF
NA	14	TRBV19	many	TRBJ1-6	TGTGCCAGTAATGAGCAGGGATATAATTCACCCCTCCACTTT	CASNEQGYNSPLHF
NA	14	TRBV27	many	TRBJ1-2	TGTGCCAGTTGGACCGGGTCCGCTAACTATGGCTACACCTTC	CASWTGSANYGYTF
NA	14	TRBV12-3/TRBV12-4	many	TRBJ2-2	TGTGCCAGCAGTATGGACAGCAACACCGGGGAGCTGTTTTTT	CASSMDSNTGELFF
TRBD1	16	TRBV6-1	many	TRBJ2-7	TGTGCCAGCAGTGAAAGGGGGGGACAGGGGTATTACGAGCAGTACTTC	CASSERGGQGYYEQYF